These 29 T cell receptor beta chains were sequenced from one sample in a study of blood T cell repertoires in COVID-19. Using immunoSEQ multiplex PCR, the repertoire was profiled, and TCRdb retains in-frame clones only, with some absent. The sample lists about 270,000 clones, over 85% occurring once. What was sequenced was PBMCs or T cells enriched from blood (not recorded which). The receptors derive from a woman in her sixties who had recovered from COVID-19.

This sequence joins TRBV9 and TRBJ2-2; 7 bases map to TRBD2. The CDR3 loop spans 16 amino acids. CDR1 SGDLS and CDR2 YYNGEE come from the germline V gene. With 4 bases clipped from V and 1 base from J, the junction kept 7 bases outside the gene matches. In DNA form, the CDR3 reads TGTGCCAGCAGCAGCGGCGGGAGTCTGAACACCGGGGAGCTGTTTTTT. Translated, it gives CASSSGGSLNTGELFF. Drawing the rest from reference TRBV9 and TRBJ2-2, the complete variable domain is DSGVTQTPKHLITATGQRVTLRCSPRSGDLSVYWYQQSLDQGLQFLIQYYNGEERAKGNILERFSAQQFPDLHSELNLSSLELGDSALYFCASSSGGSLNTGELFFGEGSRLTVL.

The V call is TRBV12-3 or TRBV12-4, the J call TRBJ2-3; perhaps TRBD1 as D (5 bases). The CDR3 runs 13 residues. V was clipped by 2 bases and J by 6 bases, with 9 bases between them. CDR3 region: CASSLSAGDTQYF. CDR3 nucleotides: TGTGCCAGCAGTTTATCGGCAGGGGATACGCAGTATTTT.

This clone has a single count. The chain links TRBV7-3 to TRBJ2-1; no reliable D call. The CDR3 consists of 12 residues. The V gene's germline CDR1 is SGHTA and CDR2 FQGTGA. Trimming pared 5 bases from V and 9 bases from J, leaving 11 bases between. The DNA of the CDR3 is TGTGCCAGCAGCCCGTACACGGGTGAGCAGTTCTTC. It specifies CASSPYTGEQFF.

This rearrangement joins TRBV6-5 to TRBJ2-1; the match to TRBD1 covers 8 bases. Trimming at V came to 1 base and at J to 7 bases, leaving 6 bases not matched to a gene. CDR3 size: 15 residues. Germline CDR1 is MNHEY and CDR2 is SVGAGI. CDR3 sequence reads: CASSYFRGRGNEQFF. As DNA, the CDR3 is TGTGCCAGCAGTTACTTCAGGGGGCGTGGGAATGAGCAGTTCTTC.

The chain is built from TRBV27 and TRBJ2-1; 14 bases line up with TRBD2. The CDR3 loop spans 15 amino acids. V dropped 3 bases and J dropped 6; count of bases not matched to a gene: 1. Germline V gives CDR1 MNHEY, CDR2 SMNVEV (reference sequence). The CDR3 is CASSFGTSGSNEQFF. CDR3 sequence (DNA): TGTGCCAGCAGTTTTGGGACTAGCGGGAGCAATGAGCAGTTCTTC.

This chain links TRBV28 with TRBJ1-5, with D perhaps TRBD1 (5 bases). This CDR3 is built from 16 residues. Germline CDR1 MDHEN, CDR2 SYDVKM. V was shortened by 1 base and J by 0 bases, with 10 bases between the two germline ends. The CDR3, as DNA: TGTGCCAGCAGTTTATTGGGGCCCTATAGCAATCAGCCCCAGCATTTT. It is translated as CASSLLGPYSNQPQHF.

This clone occurred a few times. In DNA, the CDR3 is TGTGCCATAGGGACAGGGGGAAGTCAGCCCCAGCATTTT. Protein: CAIGTGGSQPQHF. The chain recombines TRBV5-5 with TRBJ1-5; TRBD1 agrees at 11 bases. V lost 9 bases and J lost 6; bases outside the gene matches: 5. Germline CDR1 SGHKS, CDR2 YYEKEE (reference sequence). The CDR3 spans 13 residues.

The V and J genes are TRBV11-2 and TRBJ2-7, with TRBD2 as a possible D gene (5 bases). CDR3 length equals 15 residues. V was trimmed by 1 base and J by 2 bases, leaving 12 bases between them. Germline CDR1 reads SGHAT; CDR2 reads FQNNGV. CDR3 sequence reads: CASSLVIELAYEQYF. The CDR3 DNA is TGTGCCAGCAGCTTAGTCATTGAACTAGCCTACGAGCAGTACTTC.

This clone was counted only a few times. The chain has TRBV7-8 and TRBJ1-1; D is possibly TRBD1 (6 bases). The CDR3 is 13 amino acids. The V and J ends lost 8 bases and 1 base respectively, with 11 bases between them. CDR1 and CDR2 (germline): SGHVS, FQNEAQ. The CDR3 loop is CASAQGRNTEAFF. DNA for the CDR3: TGTGCCAGCGCACAGGGACGGAACACTGAAGCTTTCTTT.

This rearrangement joins TRBV11-2 to TRBJ1-1; no reliable D call. Germline assignment: CDR1 SGHAT and CDR2 FQNNGV. V lost 0 bases and J lost 6, with 11 bases in between. CDR3 length equals 14 residues. As DNA, the CDR3 is TGTGCCAGCAGCTTAGATCCCGGGATCTCTGAAGCTTTCTTT. Amino acid sequence: CASSLDPGISEAFF.

This clone appeared a single time. The chain employs TRBV15 and TRBJ2-7; tentative D call: TRBD2 (6 bases). V was cut by 3 bases and J by 0 bases, with 9 bases left in between. Germline values: CDR1 LNHNV, CDR2 YYDKDF (reference sequence). The CDR3 is 14 amino acids. CDR3 region: CATSSGSGSYEQYF. The DNA for the CDR3 is TGTGCCACCAGCAGCGGGAGTGGCTCCTACGAGCAGTACTTC. Based on the CDR3 plus reference TRBV15 and TRBJ2-7, the full variable domain is DAMVIQNPRYQVTQFGKPVTLSCSQTLNHNVMYWYQQKSSQAPKLLFHYYDKDFNNEADTPDNFQSRRPNTSFCFLDIRSPGLGDTAMYLCATSSGSGSYEQYFGPGTRLTVT.

The chain couples TRBV12-3 or TRBV12-4 to TRBJ1-5; the D gene is possibly TRBD1 (5 bases). Trimming took 7 bases from V and 2 from J, leaving 6 bases between them. This CDR3 contains 12 residues. The CDR3 here is CASTQGNQPQHF. As DNA, the CDR3 is TGTGCCAGCACACAGGGCAATCAGCCCCAGCATTTT.

This clone appeared once. The gene calls are TRBV30 and TRBJ2-5, with 7 bases lining up with TRBD2. The CDR3 has 13 residues. After removal of 2 bases from V and 3 bases from J, the junction contained 3 bases not matched to a gene. The V gene's germline CDR1 is GTSNPN and CDR2 SVGIG (reference sequence). The CDR3 loop reads CAWSQGLEETQYF. Here the CDR3 DNA reads TGTGCCTGGAGTCAAGGACTAGAAGAGACCCAGTACTTC.

The CDR3: CASSSGTSRRGEQFF. CDR3 DNA: TGTGCCAGCAGCTCAGGGACTAGCCGAAGAGGTGAGCAGTTCTTC. J is TRBJ2-1 and V is TRBV11-2, with TRBD2 matching over 9 bases. The germline gives CDR1 SGHAT, CDR2 FQNNGV. The ends lost 4 bases at V and 9 bases at J; junction bases unmatched: 10. The CDR3 consists of 15 residues.

This sequence joins TRBV5-1 and TRBJ1-3; a possible D gene is TRBD1 (6 bases). Germline CDR1 is SGHRS and CDR2 is YFSETQ. Trimming removed 4 bases at V and 6 bases at J, with 11 bases between. The CDR3 totals 13 residues. The CDR3 bases are TGCGCCAGCAGCGGGGGACAAGAAAACACCATATATTTT. Translating gives CASSGGQENTIYF.

This clone was counted once. The V and J genes are TRBV27 and TRBJ1-1; D ambiguous. Trimming cost V 5 bases and J 2 bases, with 9 bases left between them. Germline V lookup: CDR1 MNHEY, CDR2 SMNVEV (reference sequence). The CDR3 sequence is 13 residues long. CDR3 DNA sequence: TGTGCCAGCAGTCTCATGAGAAACACTGAAGCTTTCTTT. Amino acids: CASSLMRNTEAFF.

The J gene is TRBJ1-4, the V gene TRBV6-5; D ambiguous. V lost 6 bases to trimming and J lost 4 bases, with 6 bases between them. CDR1 is MNHEY and CDR2 is SVGAGI in the germline V gene. The CDR3 runs 12 residues. The CDR3 sequence is CASRQINEKLFF. The CDR3 nucleotides are TGTGCCAGCAGACAGATTAATGAAAAACTGTTTTTT.

The J gene is TRBJ1-2, the V gene TRBV20-1; 8 bases are a match to TRBD1. The junction had 3 bases not matched to a gene; V was cut back by 3 bases and J by 0 bases. The CDR3 has 14 residues. CDR1 is DFQATT, CDR2 SNEGSKA, per germline (reference sequence). This CDR3 reads CSASGTGANYGYTF. In DNA form, the CDR3 reads TGCAGTGCTAGTGGGACAGGAGCTAACTATGGCTACACCTTC.

The chain uses TRBV18 and TRBJ1-2; D uncertain. Deletions cut 5 bases from V and 5 bases from J, with 12 bases between. Germline V gene data show CDR1 as KGHSH and CDR2 as LQKENI. The CDR3 runs to 13 residues. The CDR3: CASSSGREYGYTF. The CDR3 DNA reads TGTGCCAGCTCATCCGGACGGGAATATGGCTACACCTTC.

J is TRBJ1-2 and V is TRBV4-2; D possibly corresponds to TRBD1 (6 bases). V gave up 1 base and J gave up 7 bases, with 16 bases separating them. This CDR3 comprises 15 residues. Germline-derived CDR1 and CDR2 are LGHNA and YNFKEQ. The CDR3 here is CASSQGQAAMVGYTF. Here the CDR3 DNA reads TGTGCCAGCAGCCAAGGACAGGCGGCAATGGTTGGCTACACCTTC.

The sample holds one count of this clone. The V call is TRBV3-1 (or the pseudogene TRBV3-2), the J call TRBJ2-1, with D possibly TRBD1 on 5 matching bases. Germline CDR1 and CDR2: LGHDT and YNNKEL (reference sequence). CDR3 length: 13 residues. The ends were cut back, 4 bases at V and 8 bases at J, with 12 bases in the middle. In nucleotides, the CDR3 is TGTGCCAGCAGCCTCCCCAGGGCCGATGAGCAGTTCTTC. It yields the protein CASSLPRADEQFF.

The gene calls are TRBV5-1 and TRBJ1-2; D gene unclear. There are 16 residues in the CDR3. Trimming pared 0 bases from V and 8 bases from J, leaving 20 bases between. Germline CDR1 SGHRS, CDR2 YFSETQ. In DNA form, the CDR3 reads TGCGCCAGCAGCTTGGCGGGAGTCCAGAGCCTCGAGGGCTACACCTTC. Residues: CASSLAGVQSLEGYTF.

The chain combines TRBV10-3 with TRBJ1-1; D perhaps matches TRBD1 (5 bases). The CDR3 totals 15 residues. Trimming took 10 bases from V and 1 from J, leaving 19 bases between them. From germline, CDR1 is ENHRY and CDR2 SYGVKD. The CDR3 bases are TGTGCCACACACGCTGCGACAGTGCAGAACACTGAAGCTTTCTTT. This gives the protein CATHAATVQNTEAFF.

This clone was counted only a few times. The chain couples TRBV3-1 (or the pseudogene TRBV3-2) to TRBJ2-1; D is perhaps TRBD1 (5 bases). CDR1 is LGHDT, CDR2 YNNKEL, per germline (reference sequence). The CDR3 is 16 residues long. Trimming shortened V by 4 bases and J by 4 bases, and 17 bases separated the two germline ends. The CDR3 protein is CASSPFQGSFYNEQFF. In nucleotides, the CDR3 is TGTGCCAGCAGCCCCTTTCAGGGCTCCTTTTACAATGAGCAGTTCTTC.

This chain links TRBV5-4 with TRBJ1-2; a possible D gene is TRBD1 (5 bases). V was trimmed by 0 bases and J by 8 bases, leaving 14 bases between them. The CDR3 has 14 amino acids. The germline V gene encodes CDR1 SGHNT and CDR2 YYREEE (reference sequence). The DNA for the CDR3 is TGTGCCAGCAGCTTGGACCAGGGTGCAGTCGGCTACACCTTC. Its translation: CASSLDQGAVGYTF. Complete variable domain (other parts from reference TRBV5-4 and TRBJ1-2): ETGVTQSPTHLIKTRGQQVTLRCSSQSGHNTVSWYQQALGQGPQFIFQYYREEENGRGNFPPRFSGLQFPNYSSELNVNALELDDSALYLCASSLDQGAVGYTFGSGTRLTVV.

This sequence joins TRBV7-3 and TRBJ2-2; tentatively, D is TRBD2 (5 bases). CDR1 is SGHTA, CDR2 FQGTGA, per germline. The germline V and J ends were trimmed by 1 base and 4 bases, with 10 bases remaining between them. The CDR3 contains 15 residues. The CDR3 nucleotides read TGTGCCAGCAGCTTAAGCGCGGGTACCACCGGGGAGCTGTTTTTT. This sequence encodes CASSLSAGTTGELFF.

This clone was picked up a small number of times. The chain combines TRBV24-1 with TRBJ2-5; 8 bases are shared with TRBD2. Germline V CDR1 and CDR2: KGHDR, SFDVKD. This CDR3 spans 16 amino acids. Trimming cost V 4 bases and J 0 bases; bases outside gene matches: 6. CDR3 loop: CATSDASGQNQETQYF. As DNA, the CDR3 is TGTGCCACCAGTGACGCTAGCGGGCAAAACCAAGAGACCCAGTACTTC.

The CDR3 DNA sequence: TGTGCCAGCAGTCTTGGACAGGGGCCTGGCTACACCTTC. Encoded protein: CASSLGQGPGYTF. The chain links TRBV28 to TRBJ1-2, with 9 bases that match TRBD1. The germline V gene has CDR1 MDHEN and CDR2 SYDVKM. V lost 5 bases to trimming and J lost 7 bases; unmatched junction nucleotides: 5. The CDR3 totals 13 residues.

The gene calls are TRBV30 and TRBJ1-1; D gene unclear. Germline CDR1 reads GTSNPN; CDR2 reads SVGIG (reference sequence). The CDR3 is made up of 14 amino acids. Trimming removed 1 base from V and 3 bases from J, with 12 bases in between. The CDR3 loop reads CAWSEAALYTEAFF. CDR3 in DNA: TGTGCCTGGAGTGAAGCGGCCCTTTACACTGAAGCTTTCTTT.